The T cell receptor (beta chain) under discussion was sequenced for a study of shared clonotypes between healthy human individuals. Sequencing was at deep level. Profiling relied on immunoSEQ multiplex PCR, and the TCRdb table lists in-frame clones only, not all of them. The sample comprises roughly 1,600,000 clones, approximately 98.5% of which are singletons, and over 0.3% rests with the top ten. On this clone: Antigen: not known.

Study-wide findings and caveats: In the sorted subsets, rarefaction showed sequencing was incomplete despite large depth.

The ends were cut back, 6 bases at V and 3 bases at J, with 6 bases in the middle. There are 12 residues in the CDR3. Germline V CDR1 and CDR2: SGHRS, YFSETQ. The TCR sequence derives from a man aged 25 to 40 in good health. The chain links TRBV5-1 to TRBJ2-2, with D uncertain. Specimen: naive CD4+ T cells sorted from blood. Indicated subset: CD45RA+ positively selected. In DNA form, the CDR3 reads TGCGCCAGCACCTCGTACACCGGGGAGCTGTTTTTT. Translation gives CASTSYTGELFF.